The 13 T cell receptor beta chains listed next were all sequenced from one sample in a study of tumor-infiltrating lymphocytes in primary liver carcinoma (dated by TCRdb to about 2017). Blood RNA was extracted from unsorted whole blood with TRIzol reagent; germline DNA came from the DNeasy Blood & Tissue kit. The instrument was an Illumina HiSeq 2500. A constant-region primer and ProtoScript II reverse transcriptase were used to reverse-transcribe TCRbeta-specific cDNA from roughly 0.55 ug total RNA. The TCRbeta libraries were prepared through three rounds of nested multiplex PCR following a slightly modified ARM-PCR procedure. Each of the first two PCR rounds ran for nine to eleven cycles and used multiplex TRBV1-TRBV30 forward primers together with a Cbeta reverse primer. The public reads were quality trimmed at Q25 with fastp and then assembled into clones with MiXCR by TCRdb, keeping productive beta chains. Under each unique CDR3 protein, matching rows form one entry showing the most common genes and DNA. The sample table lists about 330,000 distinct CDR3 sequences, about 61% of them with a count of one. Clones ranked in the top ten supply under 8.5% of the sample.

The source material was peripheral blood. The receptor set was obtained from a man aged 35-49 years with primary liver carcinoma and hepatitis B virus infection.

Turning to this clonotype: Compared with germline, one end of the junction differs, possibly owing to a read error. The rearrangement joins TRBV29-1 to TRBJ1-2; D unclear. Per germline, CDR1 SQVTM and CDR2 ANQGSEA. The CDR3 length is 14 residues. In DNA form, the CDR3 reads TGCAGCGTTGTTGGTCGGGCGGGGAACTATGGCTGCACCTTC. Protein sequence: CSVVGRAGNYGCTF.

A word on this clonotype: One end of the junction varies from germline; a read error may be responsible. The chain joins TRBV6-5 to TRBJ2-1; D is unresolved. CDR3 length: 17 residues. Germline V gene sequence: CDR1 MNHEY, CDR2 SVGAGI. CDR3 bases: TGTGTCAGCAGTTACTCGTTTGACGGAAGCTCCTACAATGAGCAGTTCTTC. It translates to CVSSYSFDGSSYNEQFF.

As to this clonotype: Relative to the germline gene, one junction end is altered; a read error may explain this. The chain carries TRBV10-3 and TRBJ1-1, with D tentatively TRBD1 (5 bases). The CDR3 spans 13 residues. The germline V gene encodes CDR1 ENHRY and CDR2 SYGVKD. The CDR3 region has the DNA TGTGACATCAAGGCAGGGCAGAACACCGAAGCTTTCTTT. This codes for CDIKAGQNTEAFF.

The DNA for the CDR3 is TGCGCCAGCAGTGATGGGGCTAGTGGGGAGACCCAGTACTTC. The encoded protein is CASSDGASGETQYF. The chain recombines TRBV10-2 with TRBJ2-5; weak D call: TRBD1 (5 bases). Germline-derived CDR1 and CDR2 are WSHSY and SAAADI. Trimming shortened V by 3 bases and J by 5 bases, and 13 bases separated the two germline ends. The CDR3 length is 14 residues.

Concerning this clonotype itself: A much larger clone lies a single base off, so this may be a read error. This chain joins TRBV6-5 and TRBJ2-3, with 14 bases identical to TRBD2. CDR1 MNHEY and CDR2 SVGAGI come from the germline V gene. The ends lost 8 bases at V and 5 bases at J; junction bases unmatched: 12. CDR3 size: 17 residues. The CDR3 DNA is TGTGCCAGCTGGATAACGAGACTAGCGGGAGGGGGAGATACGCAGTATTTT. Its translation is CASWITRLAGGGDTQYF.

This clonotype was counted between two and nine times. It may be a read error: a sequence one base away is much more abundant. The rearrangement links TRBV29-1 to TRBJ1-1; D perhaps matches TRBD1 (5 bases). This CDR3 has 14 amino acids. Germline CDR1 SQVTM, CDR2 ANQGSEA. Trimming shortened V by 5 bases and J by 0 bases, and 13 bases separated the two germline ends. The CDR3 protein is CSVYRWAVNTEAFF. In DNA, the CDR3 is TGCAGCGTTTACAGGTGGGCCGTGAACACTGAAGCTTTCTTT.

Concerning this clonotype itself: A read error may produce the germline difference seen at one junction end. This chain uses TRBV6-5 with TRBJ2-7; D may be TRBD1 (6 bases). CDR3 length: 16 amino acids. The germline gives CDR1 MNHEY, CDR2 SVGAGI. DNA of the CDR3: TGTACCAGCAGACAAGCCACAGGGACCACCCACAACGAGCAGTACTTC. This translates into CTSRQATGTTHNEQYF.

Notes on this clonotype: A much larger clonotype is one base distant, so this may be a read error. The V call is TRBV6-2 or TRBV6-3, the J call TRBJ2-2; D might be TRBD1 (5 bases). The CDR3 is 14 amino acids. CDR1 is MNHEY and CDR2 is SVGEGT in the germline V gene. V dropped 7 bases and J dropped 3 bases, with 12 bases sitting between them. CDR3 DNA sequence: TGTGCCAGCACAGAACAGGACCACACCGGGGAGCTGTTTTTT. Its protein is CASTEQDHTGELFF.

The chain couples TRBV10-3 to TRBJ1-2, with TRBD1 matching over 7 bases. The germline gives CDR1 ENHRY, CDR2 SYGVKD. This CDR3 has 17 residues. Trimming at V came to 10 bases and at J to 4 bases, leaving 21 bases not matched to a gene. CDR3 DNA: TGTGCCACCATAGCCGCGACAGAGGGGGCGACAGGCTATGGCTACACCTTC. This encodes CATIAATEGATGYGYTF.

Details on this clonotype: One base away lies a much larger clone, so this may be a sequencing read error. Because the CDR3 is missing its conserved closing phenylalanine or tryptophan, this is likely a read error. V is TRBV5-5 and J is TRBJ2-3; D remains ambiguous. The germline gives CDR1 SGHKS, CDR2 YYEKEE (reference sequence). V was pared by 0 bases and J by 6 bases, with 14 bases between. The CDR3 has 15 amino acids. CDR3 residues: CASSLARWGTDTQYY. CDR3 DNA sequence: TGTGCCAGCAGCTTGGCTAGGTGGGGAACCGATACGCAGTATTAT.

As to this clonotype: Germline and junction disagree at one end, which may indicate a read error. This chain uses TRBV10-1 with TRBJ2-4; 8 nucleotides match TRBD1. Germline V gives CDR1 WNHNN, CDR2 SYGVQD (reference sequence). The CDR3 is 15 residues long. DNA for the CDR3: TGCGCTAGCAGTGCCGGGACAGGCATGGATAGCATTCAGTACTTC. It translates to CASSAGTGMDSIQYF.

The chain links TRBV11-2 to TRBJ2-7, with a weak D call TRBD2 (5 bases). CDR1 and CDR2 from the germline V gene are SGHAT and FQNNGV. V gave up 5 bases and J gave up 0 bases, with 23 bases separating them. The CDR3 runs 18 residues. DNA for the CDR3: TGTGCCAGCAGCCCTCGGACTGGCGGGTGGGCCCCCTCCTACGAGCAGTACTTC. Translation gives CASSPRTGGWAPSYEQYF. Using reference TRBV11-2 and TRBJ2-7 for the parts outside the CDR3, the full variable domain is EAGVAQSPRYKIIEKRQSVAFWCNPISGHATLYWYQQILGQGPKLLIQFQNNGVVDDSQLPKDRFSAERLKGVDSTLKIQPAKLEDSAVYLCASSPRTGGWAPSYEQYFGPGTRLTVT.

Points on this clonotype: At one end, the junction sequence differs from germline, possibly due to a read error. The chain has TRBV6-1 and TRBJ2-7; D assignment may be TRBD1 or TRBD2 (5 bases each). This CDR3 is 12 amino acids long. From germline, CDR1 is MNHNS and CDR2 SASEGT. The CDR3 bases are TGTGCCAGCAGTGTTCCGGGACCCGAGAAGTACTTC. It yields the protein CASSVPGPEKYF.